This T cell receptor beta chain was sequenced during a study of OX40 agonist ivuxolimab in advanced cancers. Study summary: A male proportion of approximately 80% was recorded, with mean age 60 years and range roughly 23 to 85. Checkpoint inhibitors had been given previously to 40% of patients. Broader study findings: Which antigen the expanded peripheral T cells recognized is unknown.

As regards this clone: Antigen: not known.

No patient had autoimmune disease or received systemic immunosuppression. Sequencing used immunoSEQ multiplex PCR; TCRdb keeps in-frame clones, though not all of them. Of about 58,000 clones listed, roughly 80% are singletons. The CDR3 length is 16 residues. The junction had 6 bases not matched to a gene; V was cut back by 3 bases and J by 3 bases. In germline, CDR1 is SGHTA, CDR2 FQGNSA. The clonotype comes from an adult with an advanced solid tumor such as melanoma, head and neck, liver or kidney cancer. The V call is TRBV7-2, the J call TRBJ1-1; 11 bases match TRBD1. Sample: CD4+ or CD8+ T cells sorted from blood, taken in a trial of the OX40 agonist ivuxolimab. CDR3 sequence (DNA): TGTGCCAGCAGCTTGGCATCGGGACAGGGGGACACTGAAGCTTTCTTT. Protein product: CASSLASGQGDTEAFF.